Below, 25 T cell receptor beta chains from the same sample are listed, as sequenced in a study of T cell responses to AZD1222 COVID-19 vaccine. The method was immunoSEQ multiplex PCR; TCRdb's version includes in-frame clones alone and lacks a portion of them. Seen here are approximately 110,000 clones, 88% observed once, and the top ten hold 5.5% to 7.5%. The sample consisted of peripheral blood, taken 28 days after the second AZD1222 dose. The origin of the receptors is an adult who received the AZD1222 COVID-19 vaccine.

This chain connects TRBV13 to TRBJ1-2; D not certain. CDR3 length: 13 residues. Germline lookup yields CDR1 PRHDT and CDR2 FYEKMQ (reference sequence). Trimming shortened V by 5 bases and J by 5 bases, and 12 bases separated the two germline ends. The CDR3 loop reads CASSPRTVYGYTF. The CDR3 nucleotides read TGTGCCAGCAGCCCTAGGACGGTATATGGCTACACCTTC.

In its sample, this clone was seen once. V gene TRBV28 combines with J gene TRBJ1-2, with TRBD1 as a possible D gene (6 bases). Germline V CDR1 and CDR2: MDHEN, SYDVKM. The CDR3 extends over 14 amino acids. Trimming took off 2 bases at V and 8 bases at J, with 15 bases between the two ends. For the CDR3, the DNA is TGTGCCAGCAGTTTAAGAGGGGGGCTGGGAGGCTACACCTTC. Amino acids: CASSLRGGLGGYTF.

The J gene is TRBJ2-2, the V gene TRBV7-9; D unclear. The ends were cut back, 3 bases at V and 1 base at J, with 0 bases in the middle. This CDR3 has 12 amino acids. Germline-derived CDR1 and CDR2 are SEHNR and FQNEAQ (reference sequence). The CDR3 spells CASSLNTGELFF. The CDR3 DNA reads as TGTGCCAGCAGCTTGAACACCGGGGAGCTGTTTTTT.

The chain combines TRBV5-1 with TRBJ1-1; unclear D gene. The germline CDR1 and CDR2 sequences are SGHRS and YFSETQ. This CDR3 has 12 amino acids. The V end was cut by 0 bases, the J end by 8 bases, with 8 bases between. The CDR3 reads CASSLDGIEAFF. DNA for the CDR3: TGCGCCAGCAGCTTGGACGGAATCGAAGCTTTCTTT.

This clone showed up just a few times. The chain has TRBV6-2 or TRBV6-3 and TRBJ1-2; D ambiguous. Germline V CDR1 and CDR2: MNHEY, SVGEGT. The CDR3 has 13 amino acids. The V end lost 5 bases, the J end lost 7 bases, and 14 bases lay between the germline ends. The CDR3 DNA reads as TGTGCCAGCAGTCGTTGGAGGGCGGGTGGCTACACCTTC. This codes for CASSRWRAGGYTF.

The genes are TRBV3-1 (or the pseudogene TRBV3-2) and TRBJ1-3, with TRBD1 identical over 7 bases. V gave up 4 bases and J gave up 0 bases; unmatched junction bases: 6. Germline V lookup: CDR1 LGHDT, CDR2 YNNKEL (reference sequence). This CDR3 spans 16 amino acids. For the CDR3, the DNA is TGTGCCAGCAGCCGCAGACAGGGAGGCTCTGGAAACACCATATATTTT. Its protein product is CASSRRQGGSGNTIYF.

The CDR3 reads CASSPPGGELWETQYF. Written as DNA, the CDR3 is TGTGCCAGCTCACCCCCTGGAGGGGAGCTTTGGGAGACCCAGTACTTC. This chain links TRBV18 with TRBJ2-5; possibly TRBD2 for D (6 bases). There are 16 residues in the CDR3. Germline CDR1 is KGHSH and CDR2 is LQKENI. The V and J ends lost 3 bases and 5 bases respectively, with 19 bases between them.

The chain combines TRBV12-5 with TRBJ2-3; maybe TRBD1 (5 bases). The germline V and J ends were trimmed by 4 bases and 6 bases, with 11 bases remaining between them. The CDR3 covers 13 residues. Germline CDR1 LGHNT, CDR2 FRNRAP. CDR3 in DNA: TGTGCTAGTGGTTGGGGCACCACTGATACGCAGTATTTT. Translating it yields CASGWGTTDTQYF.

The chain is built from TRBV18 and TRBJ2-7; 9 bases are shared with TRBD1. In germline, CDR1 is KGHSH, CDR2 LQKENI. V dropped 6 bases and J dropped 3; count of bases not matched to a gene: 9. This CDR3 is 15 amino acids long. CDR3 DNA: TGTGCCAGCTCTCTTTCGGGACAGGGTGTCTACGAGCAGTACTTC. This encodes CASSLSGQGVYEQYF.

The V gene is TRBV10-3, the J gene TRBJ1-1; no firm D call. Germline V gene lookup returns CDR1 ENHRY and CDR2 SYGVKD. The length of the CDR3 is 14 residues. Trimming took off 4 bases at V and 0 bases at J, with 9 bases between the two ends. The CDR3: CAISGTAMNTEAFF. As DNA, the CDR3 is TGTGCCATCAGTGGGACGGCTATGAACACTGAAGCTTTCTTT.

V is TRBV28 and J is TRBJ2-7; TRBD1 or TRBD2 may be the D gene (5 bases each). From germline, CDR1 is MDHEN and CDR2 SYDVKM. The CDR3 runs 13 residues. Trimming cost V 6 bases and J 2 bases, with 11 bases left between them. CDR3 sequence reads: CASRPQGPYEQYF. CDR3 bases: TGTGCCAGCAGACCCCAGGGACCCTACGAGCAGTACTTC.

The CDR3 loop reads CASSSADNYGYTF. The CDR3 DNA follows: TGTGCCAGCAGTTCCGCGGACAATTATGGCTACACCTTC. The rearrangement links TRBV28 to TRBJ1-2; TRBD1 might be the D (5 bases). The CDR3 extends over 13 amino acids. Trimming took 4 bases from V and 5 from J, leaving 11 bases between them. The germline gives CDR1 MDHEN, CDR2 SYDVKM.

The gene calls are TRBV28 and TRBJ1-4; D gene uncertain. The V end lost 6 bases, the J end lost 0 bases, and 11 bases lay between the germline ends. Germline V lookup: CDR1 MDHEN, CDR2 SYDVKM. The CDR3 is 15 amino acids. CDR3 in DNA: TGTGCCAGCAGCCTCGGAACCACAACTAATGAAAAACTGTTTTTT. As protein: CASSLGTTTNEKLFF.

The chain combines TRBV6-1 with TRBJ2-1, with D hard to call. The ends were cut back, 1 base at V and 9 bases at J, with 10 bases in the middle. This CDR3 is built from 13 residues. The germline CDR1 and CDR2 sequences are MNHNS and SASEGT. The CDR3 reads CASSEVPVGEQFF. The CDR3 DNA sequence: TGTGCCAGCAGTGAAGTTCCGGTTGGTGAGCAGTTCTTC.

V usage is TRBV4-1 and J usage is TRBJ2-3; TRBD2 matches 9 bases. The CDR3 has 18 amino acids. Germline values: CDR1 MGHRA, CDR2 YSYEKL. V was clipped by 1 base and J by 2 bases; unmatched bases: 10. The CDR3 DNA reads TGCGCCAGCAGCCAAGCCGAACTCGCGGGGGGGGCCACAGATACGCAGTATTTT. It yields the protein CASSQAELAGGATDTQYF.

The rearrangement links TRBV9 to TRBJ2-7, with D maybe TRBD1 (8 bases). Trimming stripped 3 bases from V and 3 bases from J, with 16 bases between. The CDR3 covers 15 residues. From germline, CDR1 is SGDLS and CDR2 YYNGEE. The CDR3 sequence: CASSAQSGTGYEQYF. For the CDR3, the DNA is TGTGCCAGCAGCGCCCAAAGCGGGACAGGCTACGAGCAGTACTTC.

V is TRBV19 and J is TRBJ2-3, with D hard to call. The germline V gene encodes CDR1 LNHDA and CDR2 SQIVND (reference sequence). This CDR3 spans 14 amino acids. Deletions cut 1 base from V and 1 base from J, with 6 bases between. CDR3 nucleotide sequence: TGTGCCAGTAGTATAGGGGTGGGCACAGATACGCAGTATTTT. Amino acids: CASSIGVGTDTQYF.

The chain couples TRBV6-5 to TRBJ1-4; 8 nucleotides agree with TRBD1. V lost 0 bases, J lost 8 bases, and 8 bases stayed unmatched. The germline V gene encodes CDR1 MNHEY and CDR2 SVGAGI. This CDR3 has 16 amino acids. The CDR3 sequence is CASSYSIGTGAEKLFF. The CDR3 coding sequence is TGTGCCAGCAGTTACTCGATCGGGACAGGCGCCGAAAAACTGTTTTTT.

The J gene is TRBJ2-1, the V gene TRBV9, with a weak D call TRBD2 (5 bases). This CDR3 is 16 amino acids long. Germline loops: CDR1 SGDLS, CDR2 YYNGEE. Trimming left V 1 base short and J 0 bases short, with 11 bases between. The CDR3 spells CASSVRGDISYNEQFF. CDR3 nucleotides: TGTGCCAGCAGCGTACGGGGTGATATCTCCTACAATGAGCAGTTCTTC.

J is TRBJ2-2 and V is TRBV7-2; D may match TRBD1 or TRBD2 (5 bases each). Trimming took 7 bases from V and 3 from J, leaving 18 bases between them. The CDR3 consists of 16 residues. In germline, CDR1 is SGHTA, CDR2 FQGNSA. CDR3 nucleotide sequence: TGTGCCAGCAAAAATCGAGGGGTCCGGGACACCGGGGAGCTGTTTTTT. The encoded protein is CASKNRGVRDTGELFF.

This chain links TRBV7-2 with TRBJ2-2; no firm D call. Trimming took 1 base from V and 1 from J, leaving 10 bases between them. The CDR3 has 16 residues. In germline, CDR1 is SGHTA, CDR2 FQGNSA. The CDR3 loop is CASSLGIGQNTGELFF. In nucleotides, the CDR3 is TGTGCCAGCAGCTTAGGAATAGGGCAGAACACCGGGGAGCTGTTTTTT.

V is TRBV6-2 or TRBV6-3 and J is TRBJ2-3; D remains ambiguous. The CDR3 is 14 residues long. Germline assignment: CDR1 MNHEY and CDR2 SVGEGT. Trimming left V 2 bases short and J 0 bases short, with 6 bases between. CDR3: CASSYLGSTDTQYF. The CDR3 nucleotides are TGTGCCAGCAGTTACCTTGGAAGCACAGATACGCAGTATTTT.

This clone has a single count. This chain uses TRBV10-3 with TRBJ1-1; TRBD1 agrees at 7 bases. CDR1 and CDR2 from the germline V gene are ENHRY and SYGVKD. This CDR3 region has 15 residues. With V trimmed by 3 bases and J by 0 bases, 4 bases remained unmatched. CDR3 in DNA: TGTGCCATCAGTGATGCGGGACAGATGAACACTGAAGCTTTCTTT. This sequence encodes CAISDAGQMNTEAFF.

The chain has TRBV14 and TRBJ2-7; TRBD2 aligns across 11 bases. The CDR3 spans 15 residues. J was trimmed by 4 bases and V by 1 base; bases with no gene match: 3. Germline V gene data show CDR1 as SGHDN and CDR2 as FVKESK. CDR3 protein: CASSQATSGGYEQYF. Written as DNA, the CDR3 is TGTGCCAGCAGCCAAGCAACTAGCGGGGGTTACGAGCAGTACTTC.

The J gene is TRBJ1-4, the V gene TRBV23-1, with a weak D call TRBD1 (5 bases). TRBV23-1 carries the ORF label, with uncertain function. This CDR3 has 18 amino acids. V lost 5 bases to trimming and J lost 1 base, with 20 bases between them. CDR3 sequence (DNA): TGCGCCAGCAGTGAAACGCCCCCCTCTACAGGAACTAATGAAAAACTGTTTTTT. This translates into CASSETPPSTGTNEKLFF.